These T cell receptor beta chains were read from a single sample in a study of blood T cell repertoires in COVID-19. Some clones are missing from TCRdb's copy, which holds only in-frame ones; the method was immunoSEQ multiplex PCR. The sample consists of approximately 160,000 clones, roughly 90% of them appearing once. The sample was PBMCs or T cells enriched from blood (not recorded which). The receptor source for this set is a woman between 45 and 65 years old who had recovered from COVID-19. CDR3s include the opening cysteine and the closing phenylalanine or tryptophan. D genes are given only for firm matches. Part of the rows lack a size; the others show once, few, many or a class for expanded clones.

>TRBD2|TRBV11-2|.|TRBJ2-5
CASSLIYLAGGETQYF
TGTGCCAGCAGCTTAATCTACTTAGCGGGAGGAGAGACCCAGTACTTC
>.|TRBV2|once|TRBJ1-2
CASSEKGQFFNYGYTF
TGTGCCAGCAGTGAAAAGGGACAATTCTTTAACTATGGCTACACCTTC
>.|TRBV11-3|.|TRBJ1-2
CASSLDRGGLNYGYTF
TGTGCCAGCAGCTTGGACCGGGGGGGACTAAACTATGGCTACACCTTC
>TRBD1|TRBV6-1|.|TRBJ2-1
CASSEAATGQNEQFF
TGTGCCAGCAGTGAAGCCGCGACAGGGCAGAATGAGCAGTTCTTC
>.|TRBV4-2|.|TRBJ1-3
CASSPWTDSGNTIYF
TGTGCCAGCAGCCCTTGGACAGACTCTGGAAACACCATATATTTT
>TRBD1|TRBV5-6|.|TRBJ2-7
CASSLLRTGPSYEQYF
TGTGCCAGCAGCTTGTTAAGGACAGGTCCCTCCTACGAGCAGTACTTC
>TRBD1|TRBV28|.|TRBJ2-7
CASSLFTGASYEQYF
TGTGCCAGCAGTTTATTTACAGGGGCCTCCTACGAGCAGTACTTC
>.|TRBV18|.|TRBJ1-2
CASSLQDSSNYGYTF
TGTGCCAGCTCACTTCAAGATAGTTCTAACTATGGCTACACCTTC
>TRBD2|TRBV2|once|TRBJ2-3
CASSRGGGEIDTQYF
TGTGCCAGCAGCCGTGGCGGGGGGGAAATTGATACGCAGTATTTT
>.|TRBV7-2|.|TRBJ1-2
CASSPKTGPNYGYTF
TGTGCCAGCAGCCCCAAGACAGGACCTAACTATGGCTACACCTTC
>TRBD1|TRBV5-1|.|TRBJ2-2
CASSLRTGYTGELFF
TGCGCCAGCAGCTTGAGGACAGGGTACACCGGGGAGCTGTTTTTT
>TRBD2|TRBV10-3|.|TRBJ2-5
CAISESSLAGWQETQYF
TGTGCCATCAGTGAGTCGAGTCTAGCGGGATGGCAAGAGACCCAGTACTTC
>.|TRBV2|.|TRBJ2-2
CASIFGATGELFF
TGTGCCAGCATCTTTGGGGCCACCGGGGAGCTGTTTTTT
>.|TRBV13|.|TRBJ2-5
CASSPSTGKQETQYF
TGTGCCAGCAGCCCCTCCACCGGGAAGCAAGAGACCCAGTACTTC
>.|TRBV5-1|.|TRBJ1-1
CASSLGLNTEAFF
TGCGCCAGCAGCTTGGGTTTAAACACTGAAGCTTTCTTT
>TRBD1|TRBV6-2/TRBV6-3|.|TRBJ1-5
CASSSFTGDDNQPQHF
TGTGCCAGCAGTTCCTTTACAGGGGATGACAATCAGCCCCAGCATTTT
>TRBD1|TRBV27|.|TRBJ1-2
CASTGQRGLREWGYTF
TGTGCCAGCACGGGGCAAAGGGGGCTGAGGGAGTGGGGCTACACCTTC
>.|TRBV28|once|TRBJ1-4
CASSLGGQVEKLFF
TGTGCCAGCAGTTTGGGGGGGCAAGTTGAAAAACTGTTTTTT
>.|TRBV12-3/TRBV12-4|.|TRBJ1-2
CASSLGADYGYTF
TGTGCCAGCAGTTTAGGGGCAGACTATGGCTACACCTTC
>.|TRBV28|.|TRBJ2-3
CASSPGLRGTDTQYF
TGTGCCAGCAGCCCCGGTCTGCGAGGCACAGATACGCAGTATTTT
>TRBD2|TRBV3-1/TRBV3-2|.|TRBJ2-7
CASSLAGAGDEQYF
TGTGCCAGCAGCCTAGCGGGAGCAGGAGACGAGCAGTACTTC
>.|TRBV5-6|.|TRBJ2-7
CASSLAGSTYEQYF
TGTGCCAGCAGCTTGGCAGGGTCGACCTACGAGCAGTACTTC
>TRBD2|TRBV29-1|.|TRBJ2-7
CSVTTIAGANHEQYF
TGCAGCGTTACTACTATAGCGGGAGCTAACCACGAGCAGTACTTC
>TRBD2|TRBV6-5|.|TRBJ2-7
CASRDHSGRGEQYF
TGTGCCAGCAGGGACCATAGCGGGAGGGGCGAGCAGTACTTC
>.|TRBV27|many|TRBJ1-3
CASSLSLGNTIYF
TGTGCCAGCAGTTTATCGTTAGGAAACACCATATATTTT
>TRBD2|TRBV28|.|TRBJ2-1
CASRRTLAGVYEQFF
TGTGCCAGCAGGCGTACACTAGCGGGAGTTTACGAGCAGTTCTTC
>.|TRBV4-3|.|TRBJ2-3
CASSQLGDPTDTQYF
TGCGCCAGCAGCCAGTTAGGAGACCCCACAGATACGCAGTATTTT
>.|TRBV4-3|few|TRBJ2-2
CASSPEFSGELFF
TGCGCCAGCAGCCCGGAGTTTTCCGGGGAGCTGTTTTTT
>.|TRBV18|.|TRBJ2-2
CASSPGSNTGELFF
TGTGCCAGCTCACCGGGCTCCAACACCGGGGAGCTGTTTTTT
>.|TRBV15|.|TRBJ1-5
CATSRGGISQPQHF
TGTGCCACCAGCAGAGGAGGGATCTCTCAGCCCCAGCATTTT
>.|TRBV20-1|.|TRBJ1-5
CSASRDTLYSNQPQHF
TGCAGTGCTAGTCGGGACACCCTTTATAGCAATCAGCCCCAGCATTTT
>.|TRBV28|.|TRBJ2-1
CASSLNIKGNEQFF
TGTGCCAGCAGTTTGAATATAAAGGGGAATGAGCAGTTCTTC
>TRBD1|TRBV5-4|.|TRBJ1-3
CASSRIGQGKNTIYF
TGTGCCAGCAGCCGGATAGGACAGGGGAAAAACACCATATATTTT
>TRBD2|TRBV5-4|.|TRBJ2-2
CASSKTGTTFTGELFF
TGTGCCAGCAGTAAAACCGGGACTACCTTCACCGGGGAGCTGTTTTTT
>.|TRBV3-1/TRBV3-2|.|TRBJ1-1
CASSQGGIEAFF
TGTGCCAGCAGCCAAGGAGGGATTGAAGCTTTCTTT
>TRBD2|TRBV19|.|TRBJ2-1
CASSPGLAVGEQFF
TGTGCCAGTAGCCCGGGACTAGCGGTCGGGGAGCAGTTCTTC
>TRBD2|TRBV19|.|TRBJ2-7
CASSPGTSGSYEQYF
TGTGCCAGTAGTCCGGGGACTAGCGGGAGTTACGAGCAGTACTTC
>TRBD1|TRBV7-8|few|TRBJ1-5
CASSLRWGQGVVQPQHF
TGTGCCAGCAGCTTAAGGTGGGGACAGGGAGTAGTTCAGCCCCAGCATTTT
>TRBD1|TRBV7-9|.|TRBJ1-2
CASSQGQEGGYTF
TGTGCCAGCAGCCAGGGACAGGAGGGTGGCTACACCTTC
>.|TRBV7-2|.|TRBJ1-1
CASSETGGNTEAFF
TGTGCCAGCAGCGAGACCGGAGGGAACACTGAAGCTTTCTTT
>TRBD1|TRBV2|.|TRBJ2-7
CASSEQGALDEQYF
TGTGCCAGCAGTGAGCAGGGGGCTTTGGACGAGCAGTACTTC
>.|TRBV5-6|.|TRBJ2-1
CASSSAYQQFF
TGTGCCAGCAGCTCCGCGTACCAGCAGTTCTTC
>.|TRBV11-2|.|TRBJ1-1
CASSLNRALAEAFF
TGTGCCAGCAGCTTAAACAGGGCTTTGGCTGAAGCTTTCTTT
>.|TRBV13|few|TRBJ2-1
CASSARERYGNEQFF
TGTGCCAGCAGCGCCAGGGAAAGGTATGGGAATGAGCAGTTCTTC
>TRBD2|TRBV7-9|.|TRBJ2-7
CASSPSGGSSYEQYF
TGTGCCAGCAGCCCTAGCGGGGGAAGCTCCTACGAGCAGTACTTC
>TRBD2|TRBV4-1|.|TRBJ2-1
CASSQGLSGRVGNEQFF
TGCGCCAGCAGCCAAGGGCTTAGCGGGAGGGTAGGGAATGAGCAGTTCTTC
>.|TRBV21-1|.|TRBJ2-3
CASSNSVLAQSTDTQYF
TGTGCCAGCAGCAATTCTGTCCTAGCGCAGAGCACAGATACGCAGTATTTT
>TRBD2|TRBV28|.|TRBJ2-5
CASREAQGTQYF
TGTGCCAGTCGGGAGGCTCAGGGGACCCAGTACTTC
>TRBD1|TRBV11-2|.|TRBJ1-2
CASSSLDRGANYGYTF
TGTGCCAGCAGCTCCCTGGACAGGGGCGCTAACTATGGCTACACCTTC
>.|TRBV2|.|TRBJ2-5
CASTNRAQETQYF
TGTGCCAGCACAAACAGGGCTCAAGAGACCCAGTACTTC
>.|TRBV27|once|TRBJ2-5
CASSSRQGETQYF
TGTGCCAGCAGTTCCCGGCAGGGAGAGACCCAGTACTTC
>TRBD1|TRBV7-2|.|TRBJ2-2
CASSFGTVPGELFF
TGTGCCAGCAGCTTTGGGACAGTGCCCGGGGAGCTGTTTTTT
>.|TRBV29-1|.|TRBJ2-1
CSVGKLEYNEQFF
TGCAGCGTTGGAAAGTTGGAGTACAATGAGCAGTTCTTC
>TRBD1|TRBV5-4|.|TRBJ2-4
CASSLQGTKNIQYF
TGTGCCAGCAGTTTACAGGGGACCAAAAACATTCAGTACTTC